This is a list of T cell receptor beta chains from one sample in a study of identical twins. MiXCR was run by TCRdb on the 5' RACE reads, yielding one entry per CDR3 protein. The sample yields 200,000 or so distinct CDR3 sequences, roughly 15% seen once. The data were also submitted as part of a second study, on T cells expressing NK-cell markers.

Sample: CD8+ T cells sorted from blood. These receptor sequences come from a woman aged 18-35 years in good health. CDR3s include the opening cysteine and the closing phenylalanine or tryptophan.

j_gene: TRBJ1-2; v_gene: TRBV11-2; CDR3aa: CASSLGQINYGYTF
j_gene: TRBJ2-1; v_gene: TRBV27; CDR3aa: CAIGLAGGEEQFF
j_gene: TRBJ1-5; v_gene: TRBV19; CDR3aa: CASSTSDQPQHF
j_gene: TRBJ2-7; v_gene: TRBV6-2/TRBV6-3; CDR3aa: CASSYPKDRYEQYF
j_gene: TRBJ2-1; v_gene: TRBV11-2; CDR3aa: CASSFLIVDEQFF
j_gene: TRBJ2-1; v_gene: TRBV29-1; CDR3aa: CSVATPSGEQFF
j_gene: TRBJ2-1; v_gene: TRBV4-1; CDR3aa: CASSPKAYTNEQFF
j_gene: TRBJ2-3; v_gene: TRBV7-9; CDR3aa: CASSDESSTDTQYF
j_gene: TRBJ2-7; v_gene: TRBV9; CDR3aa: CASSVGGPTYEQYF
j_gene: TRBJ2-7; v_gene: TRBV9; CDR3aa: CASSRLGTGGNEQYF
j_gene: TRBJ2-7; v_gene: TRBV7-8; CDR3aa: CASSTYYSYEQYF
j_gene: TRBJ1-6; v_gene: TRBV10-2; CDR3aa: CASSEGSALHF
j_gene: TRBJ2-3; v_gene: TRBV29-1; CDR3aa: CSPRDTDTQYF
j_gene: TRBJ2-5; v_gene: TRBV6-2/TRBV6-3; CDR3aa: CASAGLVEETQYF
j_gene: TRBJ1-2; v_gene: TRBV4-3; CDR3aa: CASSQGKANYGYTF
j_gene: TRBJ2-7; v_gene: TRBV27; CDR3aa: CASSPADRVNDEQYF